This T cell receptor beta chain was identified in a study of breast tumors, draining lymph nodes, adjacent tissues. The CDR3 totals 16 residues. V dropped 2 bases and J dropped 1 base, with 15 bases sitting between them. Germline values: CDR1 GTSNPN, CDR2 SVGIG (reference sequence). A word on this clonotype: The antigen is not known.

A single record per CDR3 protein comes from TCRdb applying MiXCR to the multiplex PCR reads. The table has 14,000 to 15,000 distinct CDR3 sequences, around 47% seen once. Whole-study findings and limits: The lymph node origin of tumor T cells was framed as consistent with a hypothesis, not demonstrated. Most tumor T cells seemingly derive from lymph node, then expand in tumor. Luminal-like breast cancer showed significantly higher tumor–nontumor repertoire similarity than basal-like.

The chain combines TRBV30 with TRBJ1-5, with D possibly matching TRBD1 (5 bases). The sample was tumor-adjacent breast tissue. The origin of this receptor is a female donor with breast cancer. Some clones in this sample may be carry-over from other donors' samples. CDR3 nucleotide sequence: TGTGCCTGGAGTTATTCGGGGACTTGGAGCAATCAGCCCCAGCATTTT. The encoded protein is CAWSYSGTWSNQPQHF.